This T cell receptor beta chain was identified during a study of CD8+CD57+ T cells in acquired aplastic anemia. Findings of the study overall: Patients and controls shared 25 to 35 CD8+ CDR3 sequences, highly expressed in patients.

Genomic DNA served as template for TCR beta VDJ and CDR3 profiling. TCRdb fed the reads into MiXCR, producing one record per CDR3 protein. The sample lists 400,000 to 450,000 distinct CDR3 sequences; 65% to 80% were seen once. As for this clonotype: The target antigen is unknown. One end of the junction does not line up with germline, which may come from a read error.

There are 13 residues in the CDR3. The germline CDR1 and CDR2 sequences are SNHLY and FYNNEI. This chain uses TRBV2 with TRBJ2-6; D perhaps matches TRBD1 (5 bases). Sequencing was performed on sorted CD4+, CD8+, or CD8+CD57+ T cells (not recorded which) from PBMCs. The clonotype originates from a human donor in good health, serving as a control. CDR3 in amino acids: CASSSAGANVVAF. As DNA, the CDR3 is TGTGCCAGCAGCAGCGCTGGGGCTAACGTCGTGGCTTTC. Full variable domain (missing parts from reference TRBV2 and TRBJ2-6): EPEVTQTPSHQVTQMGQEVILRCVPISNHLYFYWYRQILGQKVEFLVSFYNNEISEKSEIFDDQFSVERPDGSNFTLKIRSTKLEDSAMYFCASSSAGANVVAFGAGSRLTVL.